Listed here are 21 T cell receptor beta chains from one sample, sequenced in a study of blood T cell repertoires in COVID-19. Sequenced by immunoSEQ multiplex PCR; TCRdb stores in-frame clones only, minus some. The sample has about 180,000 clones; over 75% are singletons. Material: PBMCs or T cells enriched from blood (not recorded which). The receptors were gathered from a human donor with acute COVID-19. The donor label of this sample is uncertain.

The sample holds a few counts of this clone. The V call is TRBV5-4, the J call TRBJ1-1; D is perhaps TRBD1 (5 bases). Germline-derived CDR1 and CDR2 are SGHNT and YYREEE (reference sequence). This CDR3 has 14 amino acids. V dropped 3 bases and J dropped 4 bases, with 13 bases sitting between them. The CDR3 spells CASSSGGDATEAFF. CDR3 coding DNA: TGTGCCAGCAGCTCGGGGGGGGATGCCACTGAAGCTTTCTTT. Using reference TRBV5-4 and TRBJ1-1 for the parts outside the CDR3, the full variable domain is ETGVTQSPTHLIKTRGQQVTLRCSSQSGHNTVSWYQQALGQGPQFIFQYYREEENGRGNFPPRFSGLQFPNYSSELNVNALELDDSALYLCASSSGGDATEAFFGQGTRLTVV.

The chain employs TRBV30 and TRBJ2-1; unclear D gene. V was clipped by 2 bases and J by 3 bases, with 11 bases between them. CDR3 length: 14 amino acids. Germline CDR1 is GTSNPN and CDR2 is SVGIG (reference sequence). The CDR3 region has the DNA TGTGCCTGGAGTATTCCGCCGGGCTACAATGAGCAGTTCTTC. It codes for CAWSIPPGYNEQFF.

CDR3 sequence: CASTPGTLRGETQYF. CDR3 nucleotides: TGTGCCAGCACCCCAGGCACCCTCCGAGGGGAGACCCAGTACTTC. The rearrangement joins TRBV2 to TRBJ2-5; a weak D match, TRBD2 (5 bases). V dropped 7 bases and J dropped 5 bases, with 20 bases sitting between them. Germline V gives CDR1 SNHLY, CDR2 FYNNEI. The CDR3 runs 15 residues.

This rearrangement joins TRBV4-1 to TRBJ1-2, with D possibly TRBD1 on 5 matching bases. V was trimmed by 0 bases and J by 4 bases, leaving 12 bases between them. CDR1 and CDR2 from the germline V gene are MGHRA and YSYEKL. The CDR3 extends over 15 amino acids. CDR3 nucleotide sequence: TGCGCCAGCAGCCAAGATCGGGGGTTCGCCTATGGCTACACCTTC. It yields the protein CASSQDRGFAYGYTF.

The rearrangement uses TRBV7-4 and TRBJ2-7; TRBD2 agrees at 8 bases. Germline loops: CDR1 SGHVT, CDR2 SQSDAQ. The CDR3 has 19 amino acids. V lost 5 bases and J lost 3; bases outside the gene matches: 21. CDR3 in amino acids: CASSPPSGTRGRRSYEQYF. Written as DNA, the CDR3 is TGTGCCAGCAGCCCACCTTCCGGGACTAGAGGGAGAAGAAGCTACGAGCAGTACTTC.

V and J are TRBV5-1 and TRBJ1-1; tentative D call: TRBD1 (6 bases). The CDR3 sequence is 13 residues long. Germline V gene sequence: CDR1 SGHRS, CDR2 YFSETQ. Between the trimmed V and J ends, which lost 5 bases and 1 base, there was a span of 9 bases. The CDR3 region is CASRYRENTEAFF. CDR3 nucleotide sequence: TGCGCCAGCAGATACAGGGAGAACACTGAAGCTTTCTTT.

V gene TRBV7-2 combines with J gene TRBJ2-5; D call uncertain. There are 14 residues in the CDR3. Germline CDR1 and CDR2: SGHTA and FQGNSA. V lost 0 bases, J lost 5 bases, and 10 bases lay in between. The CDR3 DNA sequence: TGTGCCAGCAGCTTAGCTAGCTCCCATGAGACCCAGTACTTC. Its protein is CASSLASSHETQYF.

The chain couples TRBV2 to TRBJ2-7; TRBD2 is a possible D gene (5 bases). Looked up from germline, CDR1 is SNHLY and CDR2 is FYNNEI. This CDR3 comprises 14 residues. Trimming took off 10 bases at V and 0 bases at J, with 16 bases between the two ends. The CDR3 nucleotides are TGTGCCACCTCTAGCCCGTTTAGCTCCTACGAGCAGTACTTC. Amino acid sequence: CATSSPFSSYEQYF.

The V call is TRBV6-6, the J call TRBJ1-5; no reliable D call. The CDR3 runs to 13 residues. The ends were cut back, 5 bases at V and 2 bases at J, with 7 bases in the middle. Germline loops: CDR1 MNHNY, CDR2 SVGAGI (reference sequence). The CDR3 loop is CASSLNRNQPQHF. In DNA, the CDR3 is TGTGCCAGCAGTCTAAATCGCAATCAGCCCCAGCATTTT.

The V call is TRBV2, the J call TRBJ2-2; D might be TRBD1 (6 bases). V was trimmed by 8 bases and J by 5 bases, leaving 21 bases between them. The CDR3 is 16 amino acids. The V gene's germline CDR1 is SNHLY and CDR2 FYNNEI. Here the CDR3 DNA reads TGTGCCAGCCAAGGCACGACAAAAGGGGGTACCGGGGAGCTGTTTTTT. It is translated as CASQGTTKGGTGELFF.

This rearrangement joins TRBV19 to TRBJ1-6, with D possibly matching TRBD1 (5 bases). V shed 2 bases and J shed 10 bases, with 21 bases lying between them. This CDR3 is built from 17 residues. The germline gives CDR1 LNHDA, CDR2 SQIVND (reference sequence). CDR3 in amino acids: CASSILAGGGARSPLHF. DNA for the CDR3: TGTGCCAGTAGTATACTTGCCGGGGGGGGTGCGAGATCACCCCTCCACTTT.

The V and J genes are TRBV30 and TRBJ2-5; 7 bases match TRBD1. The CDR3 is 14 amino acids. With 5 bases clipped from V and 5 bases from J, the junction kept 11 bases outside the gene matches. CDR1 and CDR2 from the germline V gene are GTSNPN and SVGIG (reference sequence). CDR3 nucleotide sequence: TGTGCCTGGGGTCGACAGGGACAACTGGAGACCCAGTACTTC. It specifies CAWGRQGQLETQYF.

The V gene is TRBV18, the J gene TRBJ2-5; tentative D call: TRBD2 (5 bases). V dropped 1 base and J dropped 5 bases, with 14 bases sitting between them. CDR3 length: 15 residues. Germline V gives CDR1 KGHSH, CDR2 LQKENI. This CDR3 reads CASSPLARAGETQYF. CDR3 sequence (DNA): TGTGCCAGCTCACCACTAGCGCGGGCCGGGGAGACCCAGTACTTC.

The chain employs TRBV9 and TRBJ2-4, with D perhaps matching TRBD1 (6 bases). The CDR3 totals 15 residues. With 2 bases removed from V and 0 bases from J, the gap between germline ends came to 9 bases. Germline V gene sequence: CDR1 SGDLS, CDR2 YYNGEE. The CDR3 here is CASSVGHLAKNIQYF. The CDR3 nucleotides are TGTGCCAGCAGCGTGGGACATCTAGCCAAAAACATTCAGTACTTC. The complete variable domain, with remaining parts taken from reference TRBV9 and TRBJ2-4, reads DSGVTQTPKHLITATGQRVTLRCSPRSGDLSVYWYQQSLDQGLQFLIQYYNGEERAKGNILERFSAQQFPDLHSELNLSSLELGDSALYFCASSVGHLAKNIQYFGAGTRLSVL.

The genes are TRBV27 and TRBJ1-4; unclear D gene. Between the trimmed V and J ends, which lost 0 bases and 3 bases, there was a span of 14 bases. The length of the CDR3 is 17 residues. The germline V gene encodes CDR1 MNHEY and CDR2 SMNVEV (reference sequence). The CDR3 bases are TGTGCCAGCAGTTTATCGAAATACAGAAAATCTAATGAAAAACTGTTTTTT. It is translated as CASSLSKYRKSNEKLFF.

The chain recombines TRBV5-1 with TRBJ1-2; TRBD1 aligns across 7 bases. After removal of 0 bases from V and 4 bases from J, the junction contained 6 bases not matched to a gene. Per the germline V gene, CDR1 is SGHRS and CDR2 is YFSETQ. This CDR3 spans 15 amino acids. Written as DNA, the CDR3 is TGCGCCAGCAGCTTGGAAGGGGGCAGGGGCTATGGCTACACCTTC. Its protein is CASSLEGGRGYGYTF.

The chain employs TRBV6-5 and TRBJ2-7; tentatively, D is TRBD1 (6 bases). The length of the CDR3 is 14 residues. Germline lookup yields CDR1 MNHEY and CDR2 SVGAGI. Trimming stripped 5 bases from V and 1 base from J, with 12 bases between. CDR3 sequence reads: CASSTDSPSYEQYF. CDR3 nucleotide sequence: TGTGCCAGCAGTACGGACAGTCCTTCCTACGAGCAGTACTTC.

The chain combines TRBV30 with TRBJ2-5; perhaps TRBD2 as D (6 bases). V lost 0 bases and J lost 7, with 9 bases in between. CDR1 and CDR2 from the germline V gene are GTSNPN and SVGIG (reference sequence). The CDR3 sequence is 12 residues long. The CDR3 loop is CAWSVVGRTQYF. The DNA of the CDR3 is TGTGCCTGGAGTGTGGTCGGGAGGACCCAGTACTTC. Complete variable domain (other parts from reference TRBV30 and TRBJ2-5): SQTIHQWPATLVQPVGSPLSLECTVEGTSNPNLYWYRQAAGRGLQLLFYSVGIGQISSEVPQNLSASRPQDRQFILSSKKLLLSDSGFYLCAWSVVGRTQYFGPGTRLLVL.

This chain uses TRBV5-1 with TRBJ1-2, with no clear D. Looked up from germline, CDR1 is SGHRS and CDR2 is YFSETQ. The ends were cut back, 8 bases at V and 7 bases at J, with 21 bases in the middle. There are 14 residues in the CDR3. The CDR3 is CASRVWGARSGYTF. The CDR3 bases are TGCGCCAGTCGGGTCTGGGGAGCCAGAAGTGGCTACACCTTC.

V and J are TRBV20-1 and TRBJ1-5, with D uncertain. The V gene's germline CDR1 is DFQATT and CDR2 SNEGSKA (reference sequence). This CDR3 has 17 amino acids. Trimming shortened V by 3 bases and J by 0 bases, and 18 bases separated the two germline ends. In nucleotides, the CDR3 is TGCAGTGCTAGTGGAGAGGAGGAGTTCTATAGCAATCAGCCCCAGCATTTT. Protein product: CSASGEEEFYSNQPQHF.

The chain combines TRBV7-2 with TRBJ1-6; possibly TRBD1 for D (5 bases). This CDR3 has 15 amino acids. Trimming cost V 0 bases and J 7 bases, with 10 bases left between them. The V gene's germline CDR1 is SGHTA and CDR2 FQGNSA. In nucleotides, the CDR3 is TGTGCCAGCAGCTTAGCCGGGGGACTAAATTCACCCCTCCACTTT. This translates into CASSLAGGLNSPLHF.